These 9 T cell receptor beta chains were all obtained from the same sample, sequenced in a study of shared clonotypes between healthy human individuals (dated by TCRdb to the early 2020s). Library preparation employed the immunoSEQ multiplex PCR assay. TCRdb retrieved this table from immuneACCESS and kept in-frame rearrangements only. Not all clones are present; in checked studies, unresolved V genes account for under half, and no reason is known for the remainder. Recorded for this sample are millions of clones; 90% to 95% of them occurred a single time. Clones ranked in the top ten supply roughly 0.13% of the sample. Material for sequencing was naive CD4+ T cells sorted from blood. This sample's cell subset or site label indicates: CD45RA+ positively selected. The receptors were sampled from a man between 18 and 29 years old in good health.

In nucleotides, the CDR3 is TGTGCCAGCAGTCTACCGAGCGGGGTTTCACCCCTCCACTTT. Translating gives CASSLPSGVSPLHF. The rearrangement links TRBV28 to TRBJ1-6; D is unclear. V was trimmed by 5 bases and J by 9 bases, leaving 14 bases between them. This CDR3 is 14 amino acids long. Germline values: CDR1 MDHEN, CDR2 SYDVKM.

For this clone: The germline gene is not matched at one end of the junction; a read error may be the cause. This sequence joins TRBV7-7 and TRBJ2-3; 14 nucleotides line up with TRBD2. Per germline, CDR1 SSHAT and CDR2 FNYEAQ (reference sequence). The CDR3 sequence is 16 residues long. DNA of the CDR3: TGTGCTAGCAGCCTGGGACTAGCGGGGGATGCTGATACGCAGTATTTT. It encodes CASSLGLAGDADTQYF.

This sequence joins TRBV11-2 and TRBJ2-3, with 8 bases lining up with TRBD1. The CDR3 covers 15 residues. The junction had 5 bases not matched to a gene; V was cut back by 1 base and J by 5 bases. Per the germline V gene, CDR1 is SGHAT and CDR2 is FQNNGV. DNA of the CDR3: TGTGCCAGCAGCTTAGTAGCAGGGGGCATAGATACGCAGTATTTT. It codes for CASSLVAGGIDTQYF.

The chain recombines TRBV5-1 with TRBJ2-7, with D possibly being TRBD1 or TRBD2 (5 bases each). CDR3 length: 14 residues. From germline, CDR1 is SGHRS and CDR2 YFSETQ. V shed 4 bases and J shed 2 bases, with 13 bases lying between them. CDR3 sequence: CASSRDGNPYEQYF. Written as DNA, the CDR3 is TGCGCCAGCAGCCGGGACGGCAACCCCTACGAGCAGTACTTC.

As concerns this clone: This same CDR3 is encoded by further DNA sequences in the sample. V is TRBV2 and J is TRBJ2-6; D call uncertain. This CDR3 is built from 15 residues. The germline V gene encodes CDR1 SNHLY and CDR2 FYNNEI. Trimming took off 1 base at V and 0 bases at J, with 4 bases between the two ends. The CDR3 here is CASSEEGSGANVLTF. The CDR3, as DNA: TGTGCCAGCAGTGAAGAGGGCTCTGGGGCCAACGTCCTGACTTTC.

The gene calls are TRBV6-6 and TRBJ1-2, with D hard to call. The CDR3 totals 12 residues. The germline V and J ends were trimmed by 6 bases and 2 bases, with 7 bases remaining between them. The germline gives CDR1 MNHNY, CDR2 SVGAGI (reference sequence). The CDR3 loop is CASRGPNYGYTF. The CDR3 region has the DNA TGTGCCAGCAGAGGACCCAACTATGGCTACACCTTC.

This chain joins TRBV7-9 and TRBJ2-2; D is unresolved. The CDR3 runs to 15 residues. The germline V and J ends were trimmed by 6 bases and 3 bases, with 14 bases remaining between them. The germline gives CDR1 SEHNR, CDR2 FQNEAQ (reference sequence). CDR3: CASSAGFVHTGELFF. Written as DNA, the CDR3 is TGTGCCAGCAGTGCCGGCTTTGTTCACACCGGGGAGCTGTTTTTT.

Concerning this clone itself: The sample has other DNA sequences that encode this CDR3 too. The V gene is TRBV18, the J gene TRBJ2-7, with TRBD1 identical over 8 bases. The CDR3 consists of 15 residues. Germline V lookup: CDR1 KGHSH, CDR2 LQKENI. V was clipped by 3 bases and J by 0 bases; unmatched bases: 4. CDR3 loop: CASSPGTGSSYEQYF. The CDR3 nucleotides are TGTGCCAGCTCACCCGGGACAGGAAGCTCCTACGAGCAGTACTTC. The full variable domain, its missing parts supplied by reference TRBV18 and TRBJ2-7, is NAGVMQNPRHLVRRRGQEARLRCSPMKGHSHVYWYRQLPEEGLKFMVYLQKENIIDESGMPKERFSAEFPKEGPSILRIQQVVRGDSAAYFCASSPGTGSSYEQYFGPGTRLTVT.

CDR3 residues: CASSEDRTSSGNTIYF. CDR3 nucleotide sequence: TGTGCCAGCAGTGAAGATCGGACAAGCTCTGGAAACACCATATATTTT. This chain uses TRBV6-1 with TRBJ1-3, with TRBD1 as a possible D gene (5 bases). Trimming took off 1 base at V and 0 bases at J, with 10 bases between the two ends. The CDR3 spans 16 residues. Germline V gives CDR1 MNHNS, CDR2 SASEGT.